Presented here are 15 T cell receptor beta chains from one specimen sequenced in a study of T cell responses to AZD1222 COVID-19 vaccine. The assay was immunoSEQ multiplex PCR, and TCRdb's table has in-frame clones only and misses some. The profile shows about 86,000 clones, approximately 78% of them singletons. Here the sequenced sample was peripheral blood, taken on day 0 of AZD1222 vaccination. Receptor source: an adult in good health.

This clone was counted only a few times. The chain couples TRBV11-2 to TRBJ2-7; TRBD1 matches at 11 bases. The length of the CDR3 is 16 residues. The V segment lost 1 base and the J segment 2 bases; nucleotides outside the gene matches: 4. CDR1 is SGHAT, CDR2 FQNNGV, per germline. The CDR3: CASSLGPGQGAYEQYF. For the CDR3, the DNA is TGTGCCAGCAGCTTAGGCCCGGGACAGGGGGCCTACGAGCAGTACTTC.

The chain couples TRBV30 to TRBJ1-5; weak D call: TRBD1 (6 bases). Deletions cut 3 bases from V and 2 bases from J, with 11 bases between. Per germline, CDR1 GTSNPN and CDR2 SVGIG (reference sequence). The CDR3 loop spans 14 amino acids. CDR3 DNA sequence: TGTGCCTGGAGCTTGGGGGGCGGCAATCAGCCCCAGCATTTT. Its protein is CAWSLGGGNQPQHF.

The chain joins TRBV2 to TRBJ2-1; D gene unclear. Germline V gene lookup returns CDR1 SNHLY and CDR2 FYNNEI. Trimming shortened V by 11 bases and J by 10 bases, and 15 bases separated the two germline ends. The CDR3 is made up of 11 amino acids. The CDR3 is CAAVGRLEQFF. The CDR3 nucleotides read TGTGCCGCGGTCGGCAGGTTGGAGCAGTTCTTC.

The chain joins TRBV5-4 to TRBJ2-7; 9 nucleotides align to TRBD2. This CDR3 has 14 amino acids. Germline V gives CDR1 SGHNT, CDR2 YYREEE (reference sequence). Losses at the gene ends were 4 bases for V and 3 bases for J; bases not matched to a gene: 5. CDR3 nucleotides: TGTGCCAGCAGCCCCCGACTAGCGGACTACGAGCAGTACTTC. Its protein product is CASSPRLADYEQYF.

The rearrangement uses TRBV6-4 and TRBJ2-1; 9 nucleotides align to TRBD2. This CDR3 spans 15 amino acids. V lost 4 bases to trimming and J lost 2 bases; unmatched junction nucleotides: 3. CDR1 and CDR2 from the germline V gene are MRHNA and SNTAGT. The CDR3 nucleotides read TGTGCCAGCAGTGCTGCGGGAGGGCCCTACAATGAGCAGTTCTTC. This codes for CASSAAGGPYNEQFF.

The J gene is TRBJ1-4, the V gene TRBV7-2; D not certain. CDR3 size: 13 residues. With 5 bases removed from V and 8 bases from J, the gap between germline ends came to 12 bases. CDR1 and CDR2 (germline): SGHTA, FQGNSA. The CDR3 region is CASSQNLQEKLFF. Here the CDR3 DNA reads TGTGCCAGCAGCCAGAATCTCCAGGAAAAACTGTTTTTT. Filled out from reference TRBV7-2 and TRBJ1-4, the complete variable domain reads GAGVSQSPSNKVTEKGKDVELRCDPISGHTALYWYRQSLGQGLEFLIYFQGNSAPDKSGLPSDRFSAERTGGSVSTLTIQRTQQEDSAVYLCASSQNLQEKLFFGSGTQLSVL.

The rearrangement links TRBV6-5 to TRBJ2-7; D possibly corresponds to TRBD2 (6 bases). The CDR3 totals 16 residues. Trimming shortened V by 0 bases and J by 7 bases, and 19 bases separated the two germline ends. CDR1 and CDR2 (germline): MNHEY, SVGAGI. CDR3 residues: CASSYSSGGGGTEQYF. CDR3 DNA sequence: TGTGCCAGCAGTTACTCGTCCGGGGGTGGTGGGACTGAGCAGTACTTC.

This rearrangement joins TRBV19 to TRBJ1-1; D unresolved. Germline V lookup: CDR1 LNHDA, CDR2 SQIVND (reference sequence). CDR3 length equals 14 residues. Deletions cut 1 base from V and 7 bases from J, with 13 bases between. CDR3 protein: CASSIALEAVEAFF. The CDR3 DNA follows: TGTGCCAGTAGTATAGCATTAGAGGCTGTTGAAGCTTTCTTT.

V and J are TRBV4-2 and TRBJ1-2; perhaps TRBD1 as D (5 bases). The V end was cut by 4 bases, the J end by 6 bases, with 18 bases between. Germline V gene lookup returns CDR1 LGHNA and CDR2 YNFKEQ. This CDR3 is built from 15 residues. For the CDR3, the DNA is TGTGCCAGCAGCCCCGACCCGGGACGGCTAAATGGCTACACCTTC. Residues: CASSPDPGRLNGYTF.

V usage is TRBV27 and J usage is TRBJ1-3, with D uncertain. Germline V CDR1 and CDR2: MNHEY, SMNVEV (reference sequence). Between the trimmed V and J ends, which lost 5 bases and 4 bases, there was a span of 9 bases. The CDR3 runs to 13 residues. CDR3 sequence: CASSLVLGNTIYF. CDR3 in DNA: TGTGCCAGCAGTCTAGTGCTGGGAAACACCATATATTTT.

The rearrangement joins TRBV12-3 or TRBV12-4 to TRBJ1-2; no reliable D call. This CDR3 spans 12 amino acids. Trimming shortened V by 3 bases and J by 8 bases, and 10 bases separated the two germline ends. Here the CDR3 DNA reads TGTGCCAGCAGTTTTTCCAATAACGGCTACACCTTC. Translation gives CASSFSNNGYTF.

The rearrangement joins TRBV11-2 to TRBJ2-1, with D tentatively TRBD2 (6 bases). The germline CDR1 and CDR2 sequences are SGHAT and FQNNGV. V was shortened by 3 bases and J by 0 bases, with 12 bases between the two germline ends. CDR3 length equals 16 residues. CDR3 sequence: CASSFGTWSSYNEQFF. As DNA, the CDR3 is TGTGCCAGCAGCTTCGGGACTTGGAGCTCCTACAATGAGCAGTTCTTC.

The chain carries TRBV7-9 and TRBJ2-2, with TRBD1 identical over 8 bases. The ends lost 5 bases at V and 6 bases at J; junction bases unmatched: 8. Looked up from germline, CDR1 is SEHNR and CDR2 is FQNEAQ (reference sequence). The CDR3 is 15 residues long. In DNA form, the CDR3 reads TGTGCCAGCAGCACGGACAGGGCTCCTGCCGGGGAGCTGTTTTTT. Protein: CASSTDRAPAGELFF.

V usage is TRBV28 and J usage is TRBJ1-2; D is unresolved. The CDR3 loop spans 12 amino acids. The germline V gene encodes CDR1 MDHEN and CDR2 SYDVKM. Trimming removed 3 bases at V and 4 bases at J, with 6 bases between. CDR3 bases: TGTGCCAGCAGTTTGAACATCTATGGCTACACCTTC. Translating gives CASSLNIYGYTF.

The chain has TRBV27 and TRBJ1-6; D perhaps matches TRBD1 (6 bases). CDR1 MNHEY and CDR2 SMNVEV come from the germline V gene (reference sequence). The V end lost 9 bases, the J end lost 7 bases, and 13 bases lay between the germline ends. CDR3 size: 13 residues. The CDR3 loop is CASHSRGNSPLHF. The CDR3 region has the DNA TGTGCCAGTCATTCCAGGGGAAATTCACCCCTCCACTTT.